This T cell receptor beta chain was captured by sequencing in a study of blood T cell repertoires in COVID-19. Measured with immunoSEQ multiplex PCR; TCRdb has only the in-frame clones, and not every one. The profile covers about 250,000 clones, with about 90% appearing a single time and about 1.3% taken by the ten largest. Germline V gene sequence: CDR1 MDHEN, CDR2 SYDVKM. The CDR3 totals 14 residues. The germline V and J ends were trimmed by 2 bases and 4 bases, with 11 bases remaining between them. This clonotype was obtained from a man at least 80 years old with acute or convalescent COVID-19. The rearrangement joins TRBV28 to TRBJ2-5, with a weak D call TRBD1 (6 bases). What was sequenced was peripheral blood. CDR3 sequence reads: CASSLRGHSETQYF. The CDR3 DNA is TGTGCCAGCAGTTTAAGGGGACACTCAGAGACCCAGTACTTC.